The present T cell receptor beta chain was sequenced within a study of blood T cell repertoires in COVID-19. For the study at large: T cells, B-cell-depleted T cells, or PBMCs provided the cDNA or gDNA that served as material.

As processed by the authors: Quantification of nucleated cells was approximated via reference gene primer amplification. Clones were sequenced by immunoSEQ multiplex PCR, and TCRdb holds only the in-frame ones, with some missing. D and trimming were read from the DNA, whereas the V and J calls and clone size are those reported in that table. The data contain roughly 150,000 clones, 65% to 85% of them singletons. Trimming removed 3 bases from V and 2 bases from J; junction bases left unmatched: 10. Germline V CDR1 and CDR2: LNHDA, SQIVND (reference sequence). The CDR3 sequence is 19 residues long. This sequence originates from a woman of 80 years or more with acute or convalescent COVID-19. Material for sequencing was peripheral blood. The chain couples TRBV19 to TRBJ2-6; 10 nucleotides align to TRBD1. CDR3 in DNA: TGTGCCAGTAGTATCCGTCCCGGACAGGGGGGAACTGGGGCCAACGTCCTGACTTTC. As protein: CASSIRPGQGGTGANVLTF.